This entry features one T cell receptor (beta chain) sequence. What it binds is not known. Relative to the germline gene, one junction end is altered; a read error may explain this. This sample was included in a study of cytomegalovirus exposure and HLA in healthy donors. Study-level background: Assignment to the Caucasian-associated ancestry cluster applied to around 82% of the approximately 390 genotyped donors.

Study observations and caveats: The study designated 150 to 200 TCR beta chains cytomegalovirus-associated. Across donors, sequencing depth was assumed by presence/absence analyses to be roughly uniform. Looking again later, the authors saw that most CMV-associated TCR beta chains seemed HLA-restricted.

PCR used 60 Vbeta primers and 13 Jbeta primers. Using immunoSEQ multiplex PCR, the repertoire was profiled, and TCRdb retains in-frame clones only, with some absent. Among about 110,000 clones listed, roughly four fifths were seen once. The germline V gene has CDR1 SGHTA and CDR2 FQGTGA. The CDR3 is 15 residues long. Sample: PBMCs. The sequence was collected from a male donor in good health and CMV-seropositive. This chain connects TRBV7-3 to TRBJ2-5; TRBD1 matches at 8 bases. The CDR3 is CASSLTAGGVETQYF. The CDR3 DNA is TGTGCCAGCAGCCTAACGGCAGGGGGCGTGGAGACCCAGTACTTC.